Shown below are 9 T cell receptor beta chains from a single sample sequenced in a study of T cell repertoires in cytomegalovirus infection. Via MiXCR, TCRdb re-called the reads, giving one row per CDR3 protein. The sample lists 150,000 to 200,000 distinct CDR3 sequences, roughly 9% occurring once. Specimen: PBMCs. These receptors came from a human donor in good health (CMV status not recorded). Some clones in this sample may be carry-over from other donors' samples.

The chain recombines TRBV20-1 with TRBJ2-7; D is unclear. The germline CDR1 and CDR2 sequences are DFQATT and SNEGSKA (reference sequence). The CDR3 consists of 12 residues. Trimming pared 0 bases from V and 6 bases from J, leaving 9 bases between. The CDR3 DNA reads TGCAGTGCTAGAGACCCTCCCCTCGAGCAGTACTTC. Protein: CSARDPPLEQYF.

This clonotype was observed at least ten times. The V and J genes are TRBV4-3 and TRBJ2-2; D is perhaps TRBD1 or TRBD2 (5 bases each). This CDR3 region has 13 residues. Per germline, CDR1 LGHNA and CDR2 YSLEER. Between the trimmed V and J ends, which lost 0 bases and 9 bases, there was a span of 8 bases. In DNA, the CDR3 is TGCGCCAGCAGCCAAGAATCGGGACGGGAGCTGTTTTTT. It translates to CASSQESGRELFF.

Many counts were recorded for this clonotype. The V and J genes are TRBV7-9 and TRBJ2-7; 10 nucleotides line up with TRBD1. The CDR3 contains 15 residues. Per germline, CDR1 SEHNR and CDR2 FQNEAQ (reference sequence). V lost 5 bases to trimming and J lost 1 base; unmatched junction nucleotides: 5. Here the CDR3 reads CASSTGQGISYEQYF. The DNA for the CDR3 is TGTGCCAGCAGCACGGGACAGGGGATTTCCTACGAGCAGTACTTC.

This clonotype was seen at least ten times. The rearrangement links TRBV7-2 to TRBJ1-2, with D perhaps matching TRBD1 (6 bases). The CDR3 spans 14 residues. Trimming stripped 5 bases from V and 8 bases from J, with 18 bases between. Germline loops: CDR1 SGHTA, CDR2 FQGNSA. The CDR3 spells CASSPPGGAGGYTF. Here the CDR3 DNA reads TGTGCCAGCAGCCCTCCGGGGGGCGCTGGGGGCTACACCTTC.

This chain uses TRBV6-2 or TRBV6-3 with TRBJ2-3; the D is unclear. Germline-derived CDR1 and CDR2 are MNHEY and SVGEGT. Trimming removed 0 bases at V and 9 bases at J, with 16 bases between. The CDR3 sequence is 15 residues long. The CDR3 DNA sequence: TGTGCCAGCAGTTACTCGGGCGTACGAACCCCCACGCAGTATTTT. Protein: CASSYSGVRTPTQYF.

This chain connects TRBV30 to TRBJ1-4; 7 bases map to TRBD1. V was pared by 3 bases and J by 7 bases, with 5 bases of the junction left unmatched. Germline V lookup: CDR1 GTSNPN, CDR2 SVGIG (reference sequence). The CDR3 has 13 amino acids. CDR3 amino acids: CAWRNRGSEKLFF. The CDR3 bases are TGTGCCTGGAGAAACAGGGGAAGTGAAAAACTGTTTTTT.

The chain uses TRBV15 and TRBJ2-7; 7 bases are a match to TRBD2. V dropped 2 bases and J dropped 5; count of bases not matched to a gene: 9. Germline assignment: CDR1 LNHNV and CDR2 YYDKDF (reference sequence). The CDR3 covers 15 residues. CDR3 nucleotide sequence: TGTGCCACCAGCAGACGGACCGTGGGAGGGCACGAGCAGTACTTC. Translated: CATSRRTVGGHEQYF.

The V and J genes are TRBV20-1 and TRBJ2-1, with TRBD2 identical over 10 bases. The CDR3 contains 13 residues. Germline V gives CDR1 DFQATT, CDR2 SNEGSKA (reference sequence). With 6 bases clipped from V and 8 bases from J, the junction kept 7 bases outside the gene matches. Here the CDR3 DNA reads TGCAGTGCACCGGGACTAGCGATGGATGAGCAGTTCTTC. Its protein is CSAPGLAMDEQFF.

The chain uses TRBV7-2 and TRBJ2-3; TRBD1 is a possible D gene (6 bases). Trimming removed 5 bases at V and 3 bases at J, with 18 bases between. This CDR3 contains 16 residues. Germline CDR1 and CDR2: SGHTA and FQGNSA. The CDR3 loop reads CASSTFQGLGTDTQYF. The DNA for the CDR3 is TGTGCCAGCAGCACCTTCCAGGGGCTCGGGACAGATACGCAGTATTTT.